The source of this T cell receptor (beta chain) is a study of monozygotic twins with inflammatory bowel disease. Study-level findings and limits: IBD patients share fewer clonotypes with other people than healthy twins do, especially with disease activity.

Through template switching, UMIs that included a 6-nucleotide sample barcode were added. TCRdb reprocessed the 5' RACE reads, with one entry per CDR3 protein and no DNA. Seen in this sample are about 380,000 distinct CDR3 sequences; the ten most common clones hold 2% to 3%. As concerns this clonotype: What it binds is unknown.

Germline assignment: CDR1 MRHNA and CDR2 SNTAGT. The CDR3 has 15 residues. The total RNA came straight from whole blood, and T cells were not sorted beforehand. The sample taken for sequencing was blood. The receptor was derived from a human donor with ulcerative colitis or Crohn's disease, or a healthy co-twin of an affected twin (not recorded which). V is TRBV6-4 and J is TRBJ2-3; TCRdb's D gene call, TRBD2, goes unchecked for lack of DNA. CDR3 sequence: CASSSAGLGGDTQYF.